One sample yielded the 18 T cell receptor beta chains listed below, sequenced in a study of immune evolution from preneoplasia to lung adenocarcinoma. Sequencing was performed with immunoSEQ multiplex PCR; in TCRdb, only in-frame clones are kept and a portion is missing. The table shows 1,500 to 2,000 clones, with more than 75% occurring only once. The source material was FFPE atypical adenomatous hyperplasia tissue from the lung. Subset indicated: atypical adenomatous hyperplasia (AAH), lung preneoplasia. The source of these receptors is a person aged 65 to 85 with lung adenocarcinoma.

The chain joins TRBV10-3 to TRBJ2-3; D is undetermined. The CDR3 totals 16 residues. CDR1 ENHRY and CDR2 SYGVKD come from the germline V gene. V gave up 0 bases and J gave up 4 bases, with 14 bases separating them. CDR3 DNA sequence: TGTGCCATCAGTGAGTCGAACAAAGGTGGGGCAGATACGCAGTATTTT. Translation: CAISESNKGGADTQYF.

V usage is TRBV27 and J usage is TRBJ1-1; D gene uncertain. The CDR3 loop spans 13 amino acids. Germline V gene data show CDR1 as MNHEY and CDR2 as SMNVEV (reference sequence). Trimming took 6 bases from V and 0 from J, leaving 8 bases between them. CDR3 protein: CASRNDLNTEAFF. The CDR3 bases are TGTGCCAGCAGGAACGACTTGAACACTGAAGCTTTCTTT.

The chain has TRBV30 and TRBJ2-1, with TRBD1 matching 11 bases. This CDR3 comprises 14 residues. The germline V gene has CDR1 GTSNPN and CDR2 SVGIG (reference sequence). V lost 5 bases, J lost 5 bases, and 5 bases stayed unmatched. CDR3 sequence reads: CAWWTGGFDNEQFF. In DNA, the CDR3 is TGTGCCTGGTGGACAGGGGGCTTTGACAATGAGCAGTTCTTC.

The CDR3: CASSLRDRGSSYGYTF. The CDR3 DNA reads TGTGCCAGCAGCTTACGGGACAGGGGCTCCTCCTATGGCTACACCTTC. The chain combines TRBV7-8 with TRBJ1-2; 10 bases are a match to TRBD1. CDR1 SGHVS and CDR2 FQNEAQ come from the germline V gene. This CDR3 has 16 amino acids. The V gene end was trimmed by 2 bases and the J gene end by 4 bases; junction bases not matched to a gene: 7. The full variable domain, rest sourced from reference TRBV7-8 and TRBJ1-2, is GAGVSQSPRYKVAKRGQDVALRCDPISGHVSLFWYQQALGQGPEFLTYFQNEAQLDKSGLPSDRFFAERPEGSVSTLKIQRTQQEDSAVYLCASSLRDRGSSYGYTFGSGTRLTVV.

The chain employs TRBV2 and TRBJ2-1; the D is unclear. Trimming took off 3 bases at V and 6 bases at J, with 9 bases between the two ends. The CDR3 contains 13 residues. The germline gives CDR1 SNHLY, CDR2 FYNNEI. CDR3 protein: CASSEFRINEQFF. The CDR3 nucleotides read TGTGCCAGCAGTGAGTTTAGAATCAATGAGCAGTTCTTC.

The chain couples TRBV5-1 to TRBJ1-4, with D maybe TRBD1 (6 bases). V lost 4 bases to trimming and J lost 0 bases, with 13 bases between them. This CDR3 spans 16 amino acids. The germline V gene encodes CDR1 SGHRS and CDR2 YFSETQ. CDR3: CASSIGQLATNEKLFF. DNA of the CDR3: TGCGCCAGCAGCATTGGACAGCTGGCAACTAATGAAAAACTGTTTTTT.

The chain is built from TRBV28 and TRBJ2-7, with D perhaps matching TRBD1 or TRBD2 (5 bases each). Trimming stripped 2 bases from V and 2 bases from J, with 7 bases between. CDR1 is MDHEN, CDR2 SYDVKM, per germline. The CDR3 totals 13 residues. CDR3: CASSLGTTYEQYF. Written as DNA, the CDR3 is TGTGCCAGCAGTTTAGGGACGACCTACGAGCAGTACTTC.

CDR3 in amino acids: CASSLNLGPEQFF. The CDR3 coding sequence is TGTGCCAGCAGTCTCAACCTGGGACCTGAGCAGTTCTTC. This sequence joins TRBV6-6 and TRBJ2-1; D tentatively fits TRBD1 or TRBD2 (5 bases each). There are 13 residues in the CDR3. Germline V lookup: CDR1 MNHNY, CDR2 SVGAGI (reference sequence). V was pared by 5 bases and J by 9 bases, with 14 bases between.

This clone has more than one count but fewer than ten. The chain carries TRBV5-1 and TRBJ2-7; no definite D call. V shed 0 bases and J shed 3 bases, with 7 bases lying between them. Germline-derived CDR1 and CDR2 are SGHRS and YFSETQ. The CDR3 runs 13 residues. The CDR3: CASSLDLNYEQYF. In DNA, the CDR3 is TGCGCCAGCAGCTTGGATCTGAACTACGAGCAGTACTTC. Filled out from reference TRBV5-1 and TRBJ2-7, the complete variable domain reads KAGVTQTPRYLIKTRGQQVTLSCSPISGHRSVSWYQQTPGQGLQFLFEYFSETQRNKGNFPGRFSGRQFSNSRSEMNVSTLELGDSALYLCASSLDLNYEQYFGPGTRLTVT.

The V call is TRBV7-2, the J call TRBJ1-1; the D is unclear. CDR1 SGHTA and CDR2 FQGNSA come from the germline V gene. The CDR3 loop spans 14 amino acids. The germline V and J ends were trimmed by 5 bases and 9 bases, with 19 bases remaining between them. The CDR3 protein is CASSLLVPPRQAFF. As DNA, the CDR3 is TGTGCCAGCAGCCTACTCGTCCCGCCCCGTCAAGCTTTCTTT.

The chain combines TRBV5-1 with TRBJ1-1; 8 nucleotides match TRBD1. Trimming removed 2 bases from V and 5 bases from J; junction bases left unmatched: 5. Germline-derived CDR1 and CDR2 are SGHRS and YFSETQ. The CDR3 totals 14 residues. The CDR3 DNA follows: TGCGCCAGCAGCTTCTTGGACAGGGAAACTGAAGCTTTCTTT. Translating gives CASSFLDRETEAFF.

V gene TRBV6-1 combines with J gene TRBJ2-7; 10 nucleotides align to TRBD1. Trimming at V came to 6 bases and at J to 2 bases, leaving 1 base not matched to a gene. CDR1 MNHNS and CDR2 SASEGT come from the germline V gene. CDR3 length equals 13 residues. The CDR3 is CASRGTGAYEQYF. In DNA, the CDR3 is TGTGCCAGCAGAGGGACAGGGGCCTACGAGCAGTACTTC.

This rearrangement joins TRBV5-1 to TRBJ2-3, with D possibly being TRBD2 (6 bases). The V end lost 10 bases, the J end lost 1 base, and 13 bases lay between the germline ends. The CDR3 sequence is 13 residues long. Germline V gene sequence: CDR1 SGHRS, CDR2 YFSETQ. The CDR3 loop reads CACNPSGTDTQYF. CDR3 nucleotide sequence: TGCGCCTGCAACCCTAGCGGCACAGATACGCAGTATTTT.

V and J are TRBV28 and TRBJ2-7, with D possibly matching TRBD1 (6 bases). CDR3 size: 13 residues. CDR1 and CDR2 from the germline V gene are MDHEN and SYDVKM. The germline V and J ends were trimmed by 8 bases and 4 bases, with 15 bases remaining between them. CDR3 loop: CASLLQRGYEQYF. The CDR3 DNA is TGTGCCAGCCTCCTCCAGAGGGGGTACGAGCAGTACTTC.

The gene calls are TRBV4-1 and TRBJ2-1, with 7 bases matching TRBD2. Germline V gene sequence: CDR1 MGHRA, CDR2 YSYEKL. The CDR3 runs to 15 residues. V lost 0 bases, J lost 4 bases, and 3 bases stayed unmatched. In DNA, the CDR3 is TGCGCCAGCAGCCAAGAGGCTAGCGGATACAATGAGCAGTTCTTC. It translates to CASSQEASGYNEQFF.

The V call is TRBV19, the J call TRBJ2-2; no clear D gene. The CDR3 covers 12 residues. CDR1 and CDR2 from the germline V gene are LNHDA and SQIVND (reference sequence). Trimming removed 2 bases from V and 6 bases from J, with 4 bases in between. The CDR3 coding sequence is TGTGCCAGTAGTATAACCGCCGGGGAGCTGTTTTTT. Amino acid sequence: CASSITAGELFF.

The gene calls are TRBV5-1 and TRBJ2-5; 9 nucleotides line up with TRBD1. There are 14 residues in the CDR3. V lost 4 bases to trimming and J lost 5 bases; unmatched junction nucleotides: 6. The germline V gene has CDR1 SGHRS and CDR2 YFSETQ. The CDR3 loop reads CASSRWTGDETQYF. CDR3 DNA sequence: TGCGCCAGCAGCCGATGGACAGGGGATGAGACCCAGTACTTC.

CDR3 bases: TGCAGCGTTGGCGGGGACACCGGGGAGCTGTTTTTT. It translates to CSVGGDTGELFF. V usage is TRBV29-1 and J usage is TRBJ2-2; the D gene is possibly TRBD2 (6 bases). V dropped 4 bases and J dropped 3 bases, with 6 bases sitting between them. This CDR3 region has 12 residues. Germline CDR1 reads SQVTM; CDR2 reads ANQGSEA.